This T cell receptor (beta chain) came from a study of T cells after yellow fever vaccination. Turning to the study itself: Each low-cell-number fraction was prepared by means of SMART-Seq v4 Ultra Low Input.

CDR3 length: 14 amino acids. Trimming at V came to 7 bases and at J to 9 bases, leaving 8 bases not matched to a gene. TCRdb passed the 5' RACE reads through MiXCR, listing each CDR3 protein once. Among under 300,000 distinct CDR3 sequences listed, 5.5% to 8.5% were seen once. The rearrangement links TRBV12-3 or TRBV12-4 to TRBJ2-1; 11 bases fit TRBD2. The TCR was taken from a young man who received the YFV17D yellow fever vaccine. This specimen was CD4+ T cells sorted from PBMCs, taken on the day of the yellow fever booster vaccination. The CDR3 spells CASILLAGAGEQFF. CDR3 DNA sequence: TGTGCCAGCATCCTACTAGCGGGAGCGGGTGAGCAGTTCTTC.